The entry below gives a single TCR beta chain sequence along with its context. The data originate from a study of CD4 and CD8 cells across lung adenocarcinoma regions. This CDR3 region has 13 residues. The germline gives CDR1 MNHNS, CDR2 SASEGT. Germline trimming cut 8 bases from V and 7 bases from J; bases unmatched to any gene: 6. Donors had localized lung adenocarcinoma, a non-small cell lung cancer. TCRdb recomputed calls from the PCR reads with MiXCR, one row per CDR3 protein. The repertoire holds around 27,000 distinct CDR3 sequences, with around 50% as singletons. The source of this sequence is a male donor with lung adenocarcinoma. The CD4 and CD8 labels of this study may be unreliable. The sequenced sample consisted of CD8+ T cells from the center of a lung tumor. This chain links TRBV6-1 with TRBJ2-3; 10 bases agree with TRBD1. The CDR3 protein is CASGTGAVHTQYF. CDR3 nucleotides: TGTGCCAGCGGGACAGGGGCGGTTCATACGCAGTATTTT.